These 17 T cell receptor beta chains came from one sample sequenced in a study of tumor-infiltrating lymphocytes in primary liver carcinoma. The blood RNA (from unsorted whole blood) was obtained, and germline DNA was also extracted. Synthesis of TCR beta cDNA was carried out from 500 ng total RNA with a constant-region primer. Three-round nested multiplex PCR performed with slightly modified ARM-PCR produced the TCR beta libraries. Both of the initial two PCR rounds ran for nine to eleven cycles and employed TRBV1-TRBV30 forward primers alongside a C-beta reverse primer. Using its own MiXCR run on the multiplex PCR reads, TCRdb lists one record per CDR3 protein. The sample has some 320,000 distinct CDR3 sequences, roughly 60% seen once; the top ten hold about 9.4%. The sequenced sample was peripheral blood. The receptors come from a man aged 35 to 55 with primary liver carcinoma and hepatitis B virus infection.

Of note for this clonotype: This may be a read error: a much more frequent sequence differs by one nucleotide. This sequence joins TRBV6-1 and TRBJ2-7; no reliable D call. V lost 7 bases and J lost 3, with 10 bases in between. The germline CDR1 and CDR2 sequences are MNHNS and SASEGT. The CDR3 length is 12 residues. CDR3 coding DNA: TGTGCCAGCAATCTAAGCATCTACGAGCAGTACTTC. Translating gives CASNLSIYEQYF.

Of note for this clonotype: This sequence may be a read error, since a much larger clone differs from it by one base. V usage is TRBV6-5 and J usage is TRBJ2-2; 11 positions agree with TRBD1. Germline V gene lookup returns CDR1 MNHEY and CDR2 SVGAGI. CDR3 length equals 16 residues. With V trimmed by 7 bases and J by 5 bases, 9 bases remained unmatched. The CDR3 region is CASNRGQGVRTGELFF. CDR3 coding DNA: TGTGCCAGCAATAGGGGACAGGGGGTTCGGACCGGGGAGCTGTTTTTT.

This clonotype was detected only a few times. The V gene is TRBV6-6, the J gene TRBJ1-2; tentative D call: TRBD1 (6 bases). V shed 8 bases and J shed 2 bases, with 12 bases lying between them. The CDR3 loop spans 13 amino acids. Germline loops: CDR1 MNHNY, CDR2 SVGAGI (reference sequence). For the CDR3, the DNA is TGTGCCAGCGTGATGGACAGCAACTATGGCTACACCTTC. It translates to CASVMDSNYGYTF.

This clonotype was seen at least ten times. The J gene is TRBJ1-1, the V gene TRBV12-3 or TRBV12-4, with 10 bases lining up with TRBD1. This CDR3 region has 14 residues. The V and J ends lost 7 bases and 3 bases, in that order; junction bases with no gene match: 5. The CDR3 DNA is TGTGCCAGCACAAGACAGGGGGCGGACACTGAAGCTTTCTTT. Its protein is CASTRQGADTEAFF.

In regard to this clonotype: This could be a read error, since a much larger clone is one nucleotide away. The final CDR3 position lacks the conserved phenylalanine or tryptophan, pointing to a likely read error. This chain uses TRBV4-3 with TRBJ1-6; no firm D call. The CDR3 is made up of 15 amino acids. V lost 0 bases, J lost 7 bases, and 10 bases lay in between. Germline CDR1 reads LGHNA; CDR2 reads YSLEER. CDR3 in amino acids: CASSQDRSTNSPLHI. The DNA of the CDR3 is TGCGCCAGCAGCCAAGATAGAAGCACCAATTCACCCCTCCACATT.

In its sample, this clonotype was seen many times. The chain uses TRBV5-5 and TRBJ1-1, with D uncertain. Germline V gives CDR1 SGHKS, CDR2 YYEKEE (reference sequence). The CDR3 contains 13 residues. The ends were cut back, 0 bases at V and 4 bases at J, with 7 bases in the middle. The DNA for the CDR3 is TGTGCCAGCAGCTTGGATGTTAGCACTGAAGCTTTCTTT. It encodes CASSLDVSTEAFF.

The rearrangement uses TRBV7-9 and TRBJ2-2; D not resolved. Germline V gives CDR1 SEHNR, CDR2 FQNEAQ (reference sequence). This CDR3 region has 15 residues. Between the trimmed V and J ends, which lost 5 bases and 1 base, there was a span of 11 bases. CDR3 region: CASSPFLGNTGELFF. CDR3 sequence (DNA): TGTGCCAGCAGCCCTTTCTTGGGGAACACCGGGGAGCTGTTTTTT. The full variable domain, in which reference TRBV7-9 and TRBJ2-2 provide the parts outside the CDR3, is DTGVSQNPRHKITKRGQNVTFRCDPISEHNRLYWYRQTLGQGPEFLTYFQNEAQLEKSRLLSDRFSAERPKGSFSTLEIQRTEQGDSAMYLCASSPFLGNTGELFFGEGSRLTVL.

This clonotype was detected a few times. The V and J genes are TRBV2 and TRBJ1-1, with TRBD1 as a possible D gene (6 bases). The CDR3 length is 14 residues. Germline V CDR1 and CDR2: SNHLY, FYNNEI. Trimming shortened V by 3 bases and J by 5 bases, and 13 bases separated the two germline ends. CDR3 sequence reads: CASSEGGQGTEAFF. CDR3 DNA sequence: TGTGCCAGCAGTGAGGGGGGGCAGGGGACTGAAGCTTTCTTT. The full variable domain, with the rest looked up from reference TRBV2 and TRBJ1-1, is EPEVTQTPSHQVTQMGQEVILRCVPISNHLYFYWYRQILGQKVEFLVSFYNNEISEKSEIFDDQFSVERPDGSNFTLKIRSTKLEDSAMYFCASSEGGQGTEAFFGQGTRLTVV.

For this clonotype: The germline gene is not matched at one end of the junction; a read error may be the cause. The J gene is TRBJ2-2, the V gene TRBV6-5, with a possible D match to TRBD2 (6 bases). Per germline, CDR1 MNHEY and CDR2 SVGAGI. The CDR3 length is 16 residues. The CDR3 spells CASSYLPSGATGGLFF. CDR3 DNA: TGTGCCAGCAGTTACCTCCCGAGCGGAGCTACCGGGGGGCTGTTTTTT.

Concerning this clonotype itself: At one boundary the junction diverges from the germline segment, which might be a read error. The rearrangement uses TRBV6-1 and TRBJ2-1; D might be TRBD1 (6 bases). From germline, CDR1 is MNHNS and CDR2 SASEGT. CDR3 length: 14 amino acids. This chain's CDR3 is CASRGQSSYNEQLF. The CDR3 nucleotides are TGTGCCAGCAGAGGACAGTCCTCCTACAATGAGCAGTTGTTC.

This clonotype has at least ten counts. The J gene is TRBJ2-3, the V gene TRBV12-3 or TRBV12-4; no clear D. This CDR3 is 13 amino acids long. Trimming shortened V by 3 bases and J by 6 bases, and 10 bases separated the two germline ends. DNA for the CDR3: TGTGCCAGCAGTTTTTCGCGGTCCGATACGCAGTATTTT. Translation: CASSFSRSDTQYF.

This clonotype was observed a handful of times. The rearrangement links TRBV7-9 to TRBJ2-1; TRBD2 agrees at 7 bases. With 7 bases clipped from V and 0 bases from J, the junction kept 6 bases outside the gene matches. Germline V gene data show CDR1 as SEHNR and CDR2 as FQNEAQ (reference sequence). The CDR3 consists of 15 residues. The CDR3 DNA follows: TGTGCCAGCATCACGACGGGGGGCTCCTACAATGAGCAGTTCTTC. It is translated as CASITTGGSYNEQFF.

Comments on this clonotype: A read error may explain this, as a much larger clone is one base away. CDR3 nucleotides: TGTGCCCGCTCACCAACTTCAGGGCCCAACGAGCAGTACTTC. Its protein product is CARSPTSGPNEQYF. V gene TRBV18 combines with J gene TRBJ2-7; weak D call: TRBD1 (5 bases). CDR1 is KGHSH and CDR2 is LQKENI in the germline V gene. This CDR3 spans 14 amino acids.

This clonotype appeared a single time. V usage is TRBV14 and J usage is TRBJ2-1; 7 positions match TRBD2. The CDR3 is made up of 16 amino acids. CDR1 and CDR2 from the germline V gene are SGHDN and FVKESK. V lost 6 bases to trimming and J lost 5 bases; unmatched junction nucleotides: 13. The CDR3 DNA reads TGTGCCAGCAGTGCCGCAGCGGGATGGGCAAACAATGAGCAGTTCTTC. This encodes CASSAAAGWANNEQFF.

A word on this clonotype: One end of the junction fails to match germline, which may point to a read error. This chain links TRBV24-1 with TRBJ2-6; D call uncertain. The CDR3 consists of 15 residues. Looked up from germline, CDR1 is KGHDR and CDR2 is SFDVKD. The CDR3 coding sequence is TGTGCCACCTGTGATCACCTATCAGGGGCCAACGTCCTGACTTTC. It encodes CATCDHLSGANVLTF.

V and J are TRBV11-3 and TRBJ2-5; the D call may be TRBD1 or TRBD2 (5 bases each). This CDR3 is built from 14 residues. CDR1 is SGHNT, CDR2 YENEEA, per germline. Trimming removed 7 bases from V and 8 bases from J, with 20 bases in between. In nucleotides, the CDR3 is TGTGCCAGCAACTTGTCCGGGGCAGGAATTACCCAGTACTTC. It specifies CASNLSGAGITQYF. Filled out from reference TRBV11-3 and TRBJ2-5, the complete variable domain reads EAGVVQSPRYKIIEKKQPVAFWCNPISGHNTLYWYLQNLGQGPELLIRYENEEAVDDSQLPKDRFSAERLKGVDSTLKIQPAELGDSAVYLCASNLSGAGITQYFGPGTRLLVL.

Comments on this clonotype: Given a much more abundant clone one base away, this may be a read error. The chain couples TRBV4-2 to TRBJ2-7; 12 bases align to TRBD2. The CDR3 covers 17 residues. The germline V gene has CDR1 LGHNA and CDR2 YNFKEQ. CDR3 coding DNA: TGTGCCAGCAGCCAAGTTGGGCTAGCGGGAGGGCTTAGCGAGCACTACTTC. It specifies CASSQVGLAGGLSEHYF.